These T cell receptor beta chains were read from a single sample in a study of metastatic and nonmetastatic thyroid tumors. TCRdb called clones again from the PCR reads with MiXCR. The profile shows 30,000 to 35,000 clones, 35% of them singletons. The material sequenced was tumor tissue. These TCRs come from a female donor with papillary thyroid cancer or a benign thyroid nodule (not recorded which). Some clones in this sample may be carry-over from other donors' samples. CDR3s include the opening cysteine and the closing phenylalanine or tryptophan. D genes are given only for firm matches. Clone size is given for some rows only: seen once, a few or many times, or a class if the clone is expanded.

size: few; D: TRBD2; V: TRBV7-2; J: TRBJ2-1; CDR3: CASSLAGGYYNEQFF; DNA: TGTGCCAGCAGCTTAGCGGGAGGGTATTACAATGAGCAGTTCTTC
size: -; D: -; V: TRBV20-1; J: TRBJ1-1; CDR3: CSATTRGYMNTEAFF; DNA: TGCAGTGCTACCACTCGGGGATACATGAACACTGAAGCTTTCTTT
size: once; D: -; V: TRBV18; J: TRBJ1-2; CDR3: CASSPPSADYGYTF; DNA: TGTGCCAGCTCACCACCTTCCGCGGACTATGGCTACACCTTC
size: few; D: -; V: TRBV27; J: TRBJ2-1; CDR3: CASIRRGGLPAAEQFF; DNA: TGTGCCAGCATCCGGCGAGGAGGACTCCCGGCCGCTGAGCAGTTCTTC
size: -; D: -; V: TRBV29-1; J: TRBJ1-2; CDR3: CSAETDNYGYTF; DNA: TGCAGCGCCGAGACGGATAACTATGGCTACACCTTC
size: -; D: -; V: TRBV6-2/TRBV6-3; J: TRBJ1-2; CDR3: CASSYSWGYTF; DNA: TGTGCCAGCAGTTACTCGTGGGGCTACACCTTC
size: -; D: -; V: TRBV7-2; J: TRBJ2-1; CDR3: CASRKGWYNEQFF; DNA: TGTGCCAGCCGGAAGGGATGGTACAATGAGCAGTTCTTC
size: -; D: -; V: TRBV19; J: TRBJ1-6; CDR3: CASSSDGPSSYNSPLHF; DNA: TGTGCCAGTAGTAGTGACGGACCAAGCTCCTATAATTCACCCCTCCACTTT
size: -; D: TRBD2; V: TRBV7-2; J: TRBJ2-5; CDR3: CASSLAPSGMGETQYF; DNA: TGTGCCAGCAGCTTAGCCCCTAGCGGGATGGGGGAGACCCAGTACTTC
size: once; D: -; V: TRBV4-1; J: TRBJ2-1; CDR3: CASSQESNEQFF; DNA: TGCGCCAGCAGCCAAGAGTCAAATGAGCAGTTCTTC
size: few; D: -; V: TRBV12-3/TRBV12-4; J: TRBJ2-1; CDR3: CASSFLNEQFF; DNA: TGTGCCAGCAGTTTTCTCAATGAGCAGTTCTTC
size: -; D: -; V: TRBV2; J: TRBJ1-3; CDR3: CASTGGAQSGNTIYF; DNA: TGTGCCAGCACGGGAGGGGCTCAATCTGGAAACACCATATATTTT
size: -; D: -; V: TRBV5-4; J: TRBJ1-6; CDR3: CASSLGQDRDSPLHF; DNA: TGTGCCAGCAGCTTGGGGCAGGATCGGGATTCACCCCTCCACTTT
size: -; D: -; V: TRBV11-2; J: TRBJ2-7; CDR3: CASSFRPGVEQYF; DNA: TGTGCCAGCAGCTTCCGGCCAGGGGTCGAGCAGTACTTC
size: few; D: TRBD1; V: TRBV6-5; J: TRBJ1-4; CDR3: CASSYSKKDRQGEKLFF; DNA: TGTGCCAGCAGTTACTCGAAGAAGGACAGGCAGGGTGAAAAACTGTTTTTT
size: -; D: TRBD2; V: TRBV7-6; J: TRBJ2-1; CDR3: CASSLEGTSGRNEQFF; DNA: TGTGCCAGCAGCTTAGAAGGGACTAGCGGTAGAAATGAGCAGTTCTTC
size: -; D: -; V: TRBV5-6; J: TRBJ1-2; CDR3: CASSLVAGRNYGYTF; DNA: TGTGCCAGCAGCTTGGTTGCAGGCCGAAACTATGGCTACACCTTC
size: -; D: TRBD1; V: TRBV19; J: TRBJ2-7; CDR3: CASSIGGTGGVYEQYF; DNA: TGTGCCAGTAGTATAGGAGGGACAGGGGGCGTCTACGAGCAGTACTTC
size: few; D: -; V: TRBV6-2/TRBV6-3; J: TRBJ2-3; CDR3: CASSYSQQDTQYF; DNA: TGTGCCAGCAGTTACTCGCAGCAAGATACGCAGTATTTT
size: many; D: TRBD2; V: TRBV6-5; J: TRBJ2-1; CDR3: CASSVLAGGYNEQFF; DNA: TGTGCCAGCAGTGTACTAGCGGGAGGGTACAATGAGCAGTTCTTC
size: few; D: TRBD1; V: TRBV6-1; J: TRBJ1-1; CDR3: CASRVGQGVAEAFF; DNA: TGTGCCAGCAGGGTGGGACAGGGGGTCGCTGAAGCTTTCTTT
size: -; D: -; V: TRBV6-4; J: TRBJ2-1; CDR3: CASSAGTLPDNEQFF; DNA: TGTGCCAGCAGCGCCGGGACGCTGCCTGACAATGAGCAGTTCTTC
size: few; D: -; V: TRBV29-1; J: TRBJ1-1; CDR3: CSAQTAVNTEAFF; DNA: TGCAGCGCCCAGACAGCTGTGAACACTGAAGCTTTCTTT
size: -; D: -; V: TRBV11-3; J: TRBJ2-1; CDR3: CASSSGVLGNEQFF; DNA: TGTGCCAGCAGCTCCGGGGTCCTCGGCAATGAGCAGTTCTTC
size: -; D: -; V: TRBV2; J: TRBJ2-7; CDR3: CASSDKRAVDEQYF; DNA: TGTGCCAGCAGTGATAAAAGGGCCGTCGACGAGCAGTACTTC
size: few; D: -; V: TRBV10-3; J: TRBJ2-3; CDR3: CATLGIPSTDTQYF; DNA: TGTGCCACACTGGGAATACCTAGCACAGATACGCAGTATTTT
size: few; D: TRBD1; V: TRBV6-4; J: TRBJ1-5; CDR3: CASSDSSTRDRDGGNQPQHF; DNA: TGTGCCAGCAGTGACTCGAGCACCCGGGACAGGGATGGGGGCAATCAGCCCCAGCATTTT
size: few; D: -; V: TRBV6-1; J: TRBJ1-6; CDR3: CASSVGQGGNSPLHF; DNA: TGTGCCAGCAGTGTCGGGCAGGGCGGGAATTCACCCCTCCACTTT
size: -; D: -; V: TRBV6-2/TRBV6-3; J: TRBJ1-1; CDR3: CASSPYTELNTEAFF; DNA: TGTGCCAGCAGTCCTTACACGGAATTGAACACTGAAGCTTTCTTT
size: -; D: -; V: TRBV28; J: TRBJ1-2; CDR3: CASSLEVRAGTF; DNA: TGTGCCAGCAGTTTGGAGGTGCGTGCGGGGACCTTC
size: few; D: TRBD1; V: TRBV6-1; J: TRBJ2-3; CDR3: CASSENPGTVGTDTQYF; DNA: TGTGCCAGCAGTGAAAACCCCGGGACAGTAGGAACAGATACGCAGTATTTT
size: few; D: -; V: TRBV27; J: TRBJ1-6; CDR3: CATAARLGGTGNSPLHF; DNA: TGTGCCACCGCGGCCCGACTGGGAGGGACCGGAAATTCACCCCTCCACTTT
size: -; D: TRBD1; V: TRBV24-1; J: TRBJ2-3; CDR3: CATSDLGQGGYTQYF; DNA: TGTGCCACCAGTGATTTGGGACAGGGGGGATATACGCAGTATTTT
size: few; D: -; V: TRBV9; J: TRBJ2-1; CDR3: CASSADWNEQFF; DNA: TGTGCCAGCAGCGCAGACTGGAATGAGCAGTTCTTC
size: -; D: -; V: TRBV20-1; J: TRBJ1-5; CDR3: CSARDSNQPQHF; DNA: TGCAGTGCTAGGGATAGCAATCAGCCCCAGCATTTT
size: -; D: TRBD1; V: TRBV20-1; J: TRBJ1-1; CDR3: CSAQTGAEAFF; DNA: TGCAGTGCGCAGACAGGGGCTGAAGCTTTCTTT
size: -; D: -; V: TRBV6-1; J: TRBJ1-1; CDR3: CASSEGPVNTEAFF; DNA: TGTGCCAGCAGTGAAGGCCCGGTGAACACTGAAGCTTTCTTT
size: many; D: -; V: TRBV2; J: TRBJ1-1; CDR3: CASSVSVFTEAFF; DNA: TGTGCCAGCAGTGTAAGTGTTTTCACTGAAGCTTTCTTT
size: -; D: -; V: TRBV27; J: TRBJ2-7; CDR3: CASSKGEGLGSYEQYF; DNA: TGTGCCAGCAGTAAGGGGGAGGGCCTTGGCTCCTACGAGCAGTACTTC
size: -; D: -; V: TRBV7-3; J: TRBJ1-1; CDR3: CASSSAGQFTEAFF; DNA: TGTGCCAGCAGCTCAGCGGGACAATTCACTGAAGCTTTCTTT
size: many; D: TRBD1; V: TRBV6-6; J: TRBJ1-2; CDR3: CASSSGTGLNYGYTF; DNA: TGTGCCAGCAGTTCCGGGACAGGGCTGAACTATGGCTACACCTTC
size: -; D: -; V: TRBV7-2; J: TRBJ1-1; CDR3: CASSLGRTEAFF; DNA: TGTGCCAGCAGCTTAGGACGAACTGAAGCTTTCTTT
size: few; D: TRBD1; V: TRBV15; J: TRBJ1-2; CDR3: CATSSEGGRAYGYTF; DNA: TGTGCCACCAGCAGTGAAGGGGGCCGTGCATATGGCTACACCTTC
size: few; D: TRBD2; V: TRBV20-1; J: TRBJ2-7; CDR3: CSARARTSASEQYF; DNA: TGCAGTGCTAGAGCCAGGACTAGCGCCTCCGAGCAGTACTTC
size: once; D: -; V: TRBV11-2; J: TRBJ2-1; CDR3: CASSSPSQSSYNEQFF; DNA: TGTGCCAGCAGCAGCCCCAGTCAGAGCTCCTACAATGAGCAGTTCTTC
size: -; D: -; V: TRBV27; J: TRBJ1-1; CDR3: CASSTQGSRAFF; DNA: TGTGCCAGCAGTACCCAGGGGTCTCGAGCTTTCTTT
size: -; D: TRBD1; V: TRBV27; J: TRBJ2-1; CDR3: CASSLSGDRAYNEQFF; DNA: TGTGCCAGCAGTTTATCTGGGGACAGGGCATACAATGAGCAGTTCTTC
size: few; D: -; V: TRBV25-1; J: TRBJ2-7; CDR3: CASSAGQRKTPSSYEQYF; DNA: TGTGCCAGCAGTGCTGGGCAGCGGAAGACACCAAGCTCCTACGAGCAGTACTTC
size: few; D: -; V: TRBV30; J: TRBJ2-7; CDR3: CAWSVGAYEQYF; DNA: TGTGCCTGGAGTGTGGGGGCCTACGAGCAGTACTTC
size: -; D: TRBD1; V: TRBV6-1; J: TRBJ2-4; CDR3: CASQTGGDIQYF; DNA: TGTGCCAGCCAGACAGGGGGGGACATTCAGTACTTC
size: -; D: -; V: TRBV6-1; J: TRBJ1-5; CDR3: CASSEAGGFSNQPQHF; DNA: TGTGCCAGCAGTGAAGCAGGGGGATTTAGCAATCAGCCCCAGCATTTT
size: -; D: -; V: TRBV7-7; J: TRBJ2-5; CDR3: CASSLNLGSSQETQYF; DNA: TGTGCTAGCAGCTTAAACCTGGGTAGCAGCCAAGAGACCCAGTACTTC